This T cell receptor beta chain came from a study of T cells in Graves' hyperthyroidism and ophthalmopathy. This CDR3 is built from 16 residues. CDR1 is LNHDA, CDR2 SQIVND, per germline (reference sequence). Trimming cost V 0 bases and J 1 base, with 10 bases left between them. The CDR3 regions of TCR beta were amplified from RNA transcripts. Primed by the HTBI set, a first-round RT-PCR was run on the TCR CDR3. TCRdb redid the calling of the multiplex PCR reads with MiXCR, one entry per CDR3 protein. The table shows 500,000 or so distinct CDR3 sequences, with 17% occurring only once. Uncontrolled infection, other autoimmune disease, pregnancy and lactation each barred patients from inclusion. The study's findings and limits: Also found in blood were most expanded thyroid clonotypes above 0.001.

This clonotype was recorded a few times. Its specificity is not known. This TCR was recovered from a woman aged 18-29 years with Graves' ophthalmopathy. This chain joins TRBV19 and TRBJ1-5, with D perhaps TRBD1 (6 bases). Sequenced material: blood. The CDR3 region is CASSIEAGGSNQPQHF. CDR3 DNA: TGTGCCAGTAGTATAGAGGCTGGGGGCAGCAATCAGCCCCAGCATTTT.